This entry describes one T cell receptor (beta chain). This CDR3 comprises 13 residues. V was shortened by 4 bases and J by 5 bases, with 8 bases between the two germline ends. CDR1 is LNHDA and CDR2 is SQIVND in the germline V gene (reference sequence). The data originate from a study of T-cell reconstitution after alpha-beta-depleted transplantation in children. Researchers prepared the TCRbeta library using unique molecular identifiers, the study reports. TCRdb ran MiXCR on the PCR reads and lists one entry per CDR3 protein. The sample yields a few hundred thousand distinct CDR3 sequences, around a tenth seen once.

The J gene is TRBJ2-2, the V gene TRBV19; D is undetermined. The sample consisted of PBMCs from the stem cell graft donor, taken from the stem cell graft. This receptor was obtained from a human donor who donated a stem cell graft to a child with acute lymphoblastic leukemia. CDR3 sequence reads: CASSTRKTGELFF. Here the CDR3 DNA reads TGTGCCAGTAGTACCCGTAAAACCGGGGAGCTGTTTTTT.